A selection of T cell receptor beta chains follows, all from one sample in a study of blood T cell repertoires in COVID-19. Data came from immunoSEQ multiplex PCR; TCRdb stores just in-frame clones and leaves some out. Counted here are 85,000 to 90,000 clones, approximately 89% occurring once; the ten biggest clones make up roughly 5.4%. The specimen sequenced was peripheral blood. The source of these receptors is a woman older than 75 with active COVID-19. Both conserved end residues are trimmed from each CDR3.

j_gene,v_gene,CDR3aa
TRBJ1-6,TRBV5-1,ASSPGQSNNSPLH
TRBJ2-5,TRBV28,ASSAGLAGAPGGETQY
TRBJ1-3,TRBV7-8,ASSLAGHAGNTIY
TRBJ1-5,TRBV20-1,SASVQGGGQPQH
TRBJ1-1,TRBV3-1/TRBV3-2,ASSQIYTEAF
TRBJ2-2,TRBV2,ASSLRDRAAGELF
TRBJ2-3,TRBV10-3,AISGVSTDTQY
TRBJ2-7,TRBV11-2,ASSRGRSGGTSYEQY
TRBJ1-2,TRBV5-1,ASSSGQEGYYGYT
TRBJ2-7,TRBV29-1,SARQGTYEQY
TRBJ2-3,TRBV5-1,ASRRTSGRASTDTQY
TRBJ2-5,TRBV6-5,ASSYSVAGRETQY
TRBJ2-5,TRBV4-1,ASSQDHGGSTKTQY
TRBJ2-1,TRBV12-3/TRBV12-4,ASSFYPSEQF
TRBJ2-7,TRBV30,AWRPGLDRGQY
TRBJ2-5,TRBV21-1,ASSNPNIWDRGKETQY
TRBJ2-1,TRBV11-2,ASSRDSAYNEQF
TRBJ1-1,TRBV18,ASSMTESTEAF
TRBJ2-1,TRBV19,ASSTAGVGFKF
TRBJ2-1,TRBV19,ASSIDREVLYNEQF
TRBJ2-7,TRBV28,ASSPTGLGEQY
TRBJ2-7,TRBV7-2,ASSSLQGVEQY
TRBJ1-2,TRBV7-9,ASSLNGQGGGYT
TRBJ2-5,TRBV7-2,ASSSDRGETQY
TRBJ1-4,TRBV6-5,ASSYGRATNEKLF
TRBJ1-6,TRBV28,ASTLGGRSPLH
TRBJ2-2,TRBV5-4,ASGHRGEAGELF
TRBJ1-2,TRBV29-1,SVLWTGGYT
TRBJ1-6,TRBV15,ATSGPGGLWNSPLH
TRBJ2-3,TRBV28,ASSYSVRTDTQY
TRBJ1-6,TRBV3-1/TRBV3-2,ASSQGGGSRRRNSPLH
TRBJ2-3,TRBV5-1,ASSNWEYGTDTQY
TRBJ2-2,TRBV27,ASSFQGVDLTGELF
TRBJ2-7,TRBV7-2,ASRPFAGTSRNEQY
TRBJ2-2,TRBV18,ASSPFVTSSSTGELF
TRBJ2-7,TRBV5-1,ASSMDRGGQY
TRBJ2-5,TRBV5-4,ASSLTSGALGTQY
TRBJ2-1,TRBV7-9,ASRSGTVQF
TRBJ2-7,TRBV11-3,ASSFTRLAGGVDEQY
TRBJ1-6,TRBV9,ASSVGRGSSYNSPLH
TRBJ1-6,TRBV19,ASSIAGQGTSPLH
TRBJ2-2,TRBV5-1,ASSRTAANTGELF
TRBJ2-7,TRBV5-1,ASSSGTLNYEQY